A single T cell receptor beta chain is shown here with its context. Different DNA sequences within this sample yield the same CDR3. This specimen comes from a study of blood T cell repertoires in COVID-19. About the study: Sample material is recorded as cDNA or gDNA derived from T cells, B-cell-depleted T cells, or PBMCs.

The length of the CDR3 is 12 residues. Trimming removed 6 bases at V and 4 bases at J, with 10 bases between. CDR1 MNHEY and CDR2 SVGAGI come from the germline V gene. In the original processing: Nucleated cell number was recorded as an estimate derived from reference gene primer amplification. The method was immunoSEQ multiplex PCR; TCRdb's version includes in-frame clones alone and lacks a portion of them. V, J and clone size were drawn from that table, and D and trimming were deduced from the DNA. The sample shows approximately 190,000 clones, 79% of them seen only once. The chain joins TRBV6-5 to TRBJ2-7; D perhaps matches TRBD2 (5 bases). Sample: peripheral blood. This receptor was identified in a man aged 55 to 70 with active or convalescent COVID-19. In DNA form, the CDR3 reads TGTGCCAGCAGCCCGGGCGGGTACGAGCAGTACTTC. It specifies CASSPGGYEQYF.